A single T cell receptor (beta chain) is shown here with its context. It has no known antigen specificity. No base-level quality is on record; no much larger clone is a single base apart. Receptors were amplified or captured by the immunoSEQ multiplex PCR assay. The multiplex PCR relied on a mix of 60 forward primers for TCR Vbeta segments and 13 reverse primers for TCR Jbeta segments. The CDR3 region of rearranged TCR beta genes was amplified from genomic DNA with a multiplex PCR assay. The amplified TCR beta libraries were sequenced on the Illumina HiSeq System as 87-base-pair reads. Regarding the original processing steps: Across the roughly 670 repertoires, a later analysis counted some 80 million unique TCR beta chains, around 11 million of which were shared by at least two donors. Raw reads were error-corrected and collapsed into unique sequences by a nearest-neighbor algorithm in which closely related sequences were merged to remove PCR and sequencing errors. Alignment of CDR3 sequences to IMGT reference sequences was used to assign V, D and J gene segments. For a sequence to be retained, a match of at least six nucleotides was required to both a V gene segment and a J gene segment. A rearrangement counted as productive if the CDR3 had no stop codons and remained in frame with V and J, and every other rearrangement counted as non-productive. Following IMGT convention, CDR3 was defined as the stretch from the second conserved V-encoded cysteine up to the conserved J-encoded phenylalanine. The earlier analysis of approximately 590 of the donors excluded any sequence lacking an unambiguous match to a single V gene segment. In an earlier analysis of a few hundred of the donors, V segments were called functional above 56.7% productive rearrangements and were called segregating when the between-donor standard deviation exceeded 5%. A statistical classification framework was developed to diagnose cytomegalovirus status using the catalog of TCR beta chain sequences. In a later analysis, V and J genes were assigned by comparing TCR nucleotide sequences against IMGT/GENE-DB human TR gene sequences. A later analysis assigned CDR3 sequences and most-parsimonious VDJ recombination scenarios with the TCRdist pipeline. A later analysis defined each TCR beta chain by its CDR3 amino acid sequence plus V-gene family, and excluded reads lacking a unique V-gene family. As a way to deal with suspected cross-contamination and a sequencing artifact, a later analysis dropped 640 or so nucleotide sequences that were highly shared and had low generation probability. In a later analysis, a clonal expansion index was calculated for each public chain from normalized within-repertoire ranks of inferred template counts. In a later analysis, generation probabilities were computed using a VDJ recombination model fitted to out-of-frame rearrangements, and the results were checked against IGoR. A later analysis scored TCR-TCR, TCR-HLA and TCR-CMV co-occurrence with hypergeometric tests, applying a repertoire-size bias correction to TCR pairs. In a later analysis, false discovery rates were estimated by permuting HLA or CMV assignments 20 times. A later analysis grouped co-occurring TCRs with DBSCAN, adding TCRdist sequence similarity when clustering within HLA-allele-positive subsets. For co-occurrence clustering, repertoires with fewer than 30,000 or more than 120,000 public chains were excluded, along with four or five repertoires with anomalous nucleotide sharing. TCRdb obtained this table from immuneACCESS and retained in-frame rearrangements with V and J assigned. These tables miss some clones; where compared with another copy, unresolved V genes account for less than half of the shortfall, and the remainder is unexplained. V and J calls plus clone size are reproduced from that table; the DNA served to infer D and trimming. The sample table shows 90,000 to 130,000 clones, and roughly 74% are seen once. The top ten clonotypes cover 0.85% to 0.9% of the sample.

In total, roughly 670 healthy bone marrow donors made up the cohort. All cohort members were sampled while nominally healthy, although unrecorded immune exposures were likely present. The donor was CMV seronegative and was included in the group of hundreds of seronegative cohort members. A peripheral blood sample was collected from each donor, and TCR beta sequencing was performed on peripheral blood mononuclear cells. Genomic DNA extraction from the blood cell samples was performed with the Qiagen DNeasy Blood Extraction Kit. The data were obtained in a study of cytomegalovirus exposure and HLA in healthy donors (dated by TCRdb to the late 2010s). Notes on the research overall: In an earlier analysis of under 750 of the donors, less than 350 Gb of sequence data and 100 million or so unique TCR beta sequences from roughly 180 million T cells were reported. In a later genetic analysis, genome-wide SNP genotypes for about 65% of the roughly 700 donors were used, and that subset was treated as a discovery cohort. Of the roughly 410 genotyped donors, less than 85% were placed in the genetic ancestry cluster associated with self-reported Caucasian donors. In a later analysis, previously published TCR beta repertoires from hundreds of donors were re-analyzed and high-resolution HLA genotyping was added so that TCR occurrence patterns could be studied. Donor age, sex, ethnicity and CMV serostatus were compiled alongside the repertoire data. A separate validation cohort of 100 to 150 different subjects was used in addition to the approximately 670-subject first cohort. Every discovery cohort repertoire had been produced on one sequencing platform. The number of typed donors differed by locus: about 620-640 for A, B, C, DRB1 and DQB1; roughly 510 for DQA1; some 590 for DPA1; and 450 to 480 for DPB1. HLA typing included class I and class II loci at four-digit resolution. Several DR-DQ haplotypes were treated as single units for association and clustering because of strong linkage in the cohort. Using immunosequencing, the study profiled T cell repertoires from 666 subjects and related those repertoires to cytomegalovirus serostatus. Across approximately 400 genotyped donors of the cohort, an average of approximately 220,000 unique TCR beta nucleotide sequences per donor were sequenced, and around 19% of those sequences were non-productive. The study was designed to test whether signatures of past pathogen exposure could be identified by cataloging public T cell receptors. High-throughput TCR immunosequencing, statistical association of individual TCRs with disease status, and machine learning were combined to predict cytomegalovirus infection status. Rather than using new phenotypic data, the later analysis identified candidate immune exposures from TCR beta sequences and from how often those sequences occurred across donors. An early release covering 550 to 700 HLA-typed donors comprised approximately 290 gigabases of sequencing data and tens of millions of unique TCR sequences. In an earlier analysis of a few hundred of the donors, high-throughput TCR beta sequencing was used to judge whether each TCR beta V gene segment behaved as functional or pseudogenic. Overall results and qualifications from the work: An association between a missense DCLRE1C variant and V-gene and J-gene trimming of TCR beta chains was found in a later genetic analysis and replicated in an independent cohort. Because counts were too low, some 17 rarely observed V segments, including chromosome 9 orphons, were left out of the earlier analysis of about 500 of the donors. A few of the identified cytomegalovirus-associated TCR beta chains were confirmed in vitro to be specific for cytomegalovirus antigens. Because HLA typing was unavailable for some donors at each locus, only the typed subset was used in association tests. A later analysis found that HLA-associated TCR beta chains were more clonally expanded and had lower generation probabilities than equally common non-associated chains. A total of 150 to 200 TCR beta chains were listed by the study as associated with cytomegalovirus. According to a later analysis, most CMV-associated TCR beta chains appeared to be HLA-restricted, and the HLA associations seemed to be driven largely by CMV exposure. Sequencing depth was assumed to be roughly uniform across donors in the presence/absence analyses, though that assumption may not hold. The cohort was sequenced for TCR beta chains only, and without alpha or paired-chain data the features that could be detected were limited. According to a later genetic analysis, donors in an Asian-associated ancestry cluster had fewer N-insertions in productive TCRs than the roughly 700-donor mean. In both the original and validation cohorts, the classifier was reported to diagnose cytomegalovirus status with high specificity and sensitivity. Linkage disequilibrium might explain the correlated functional status among segregating V segments, but an unknown experimental factor could not be excluded. For the cohort, immune exposure information was limited to CMV serostatus. Across donors, most TCR sequences were observed very rarely, whereas some public TCRs were present in many individuals. When HLA alleles, especially DR and DQ, strongly co-occurred, attributing TCR associations to individual alleles was difficult. A later analysis associated 15,000 or so TCR beta sequences with specific HLA alleles at a false discovery rate of 0.05. A further reported finding was that TCR beta sequences accurately predicted the HLA-A and HLA-B alleles for most subjects in the first cohort. The sequencing pipeline was judged likely to have produced a cluster of highly shared sequence variants as a technical artifact. The authors suggested that the approach could potentially be generalized to other disease states and immunological phenotypes. Several of the top co-occurrence clusters appeared to be linked to parvovirus B19, influenza, CMV and Epstein-Barr virus, according to a later analysis. In an earlier analysis of under 600 of the donors, most TCR beta V segments were observed in productive rearrangements about 87% or about 30% of the time, broadly matching IMGT annotations. A later analysis found that TCR association rates varied across HLA loci, with DRB1 alleles showing the most associated TCRs and HLA-C alleles the fewest.

The material sequenced was PBMCs. The TCR sequence derives from a woman aged 30 to 39 in good health and CMV-seronegative.

The DNA reads TGTGCCAGCAGAACCGCCGACGAAGGGGGCAGAAATTCACCCCTCCACTTT. This gives the protein CASRTADEGGRNSPLHF. Here the chain combines TRBV27 and TRBJ1-6; TRBD1 fits 7 bases in the junction. For CDR1 and CDR2, the germline V gene (reference sequence) lists MNHEY and SMNVEV. Trimming accounts for 6 bases at V and 7 bases at J, while the number of junction bases matched to no gene is 15. The CDR3 goes from the cysteine to the phenylalanine over 17 residues. Just the 51-base CDR3 DNA is kept, in frame starting at base 1.